The rows below give T cell receptor beta chains drawn from one sample of a study of cytomegalovirus exposure and HLA in healthy donors. Some clones are missing from TCRdb's copy, which holds only in-frame ones; the method was immunoSEQ multiplex PCR. The table lists 150,000 to 200,000 clones, 86% of them singletons, with over 1.3% in the top ten. Sequenced sample: PBMCs. These receptors all come from a woman under 30 in good health and CMV-seronegative. Both conserved end residues are part of each CDR3. D genes are given only for firm matches. Size tells how often a clone was seen (once, few, many) or the class of an expanded clone, and some rows leave it out.

V: TRBV25-1; size: NA; length: 16; D: TRBD2; J: TRBJ2-1; DNA: TGTGCCAGCAGTGAATTGCTAGCGGGGGGGAACAATGAGCAGTTCTTC; CDR3: CASSELLAGGNNEQFF
V: TRBV28; size: few; length: 13; D: NA; J: TRBJ1-2; DNA: TGTGCCAGCAGTTCCAGGGGAACCTATGGCTACACCTTC; CDR3: CASSSRGTYGYTF
V: TRBV6-4; size: NA; length: 15; D: TRBD2; J: TRBJ2-1; DNA: TGTGCCAGCAGTGGGACTAGCGGCTCCTACAATGAGCAGTTCTTC; CDR3: CASSGTSGSYNEQFF
V: TRBV7-9; size: few; length: 12; D: NA; J: TRBJ1-2; DNA: TGTGCCAGCAGCCCCGGACAGAATGGCTACACCTTC; CDR3: CASSPGQNGYTF
V: TRBV19; size: NA; length: 14; D: NA; J: TRBJ1-5; DNA: TGTGCCAGTAGTACTAGAGGAATCAATCAGCCCCAGCATTTT; CDR3: CASSTRGINQPQHF
V: TRBV5-1; size: few; length: 13; D: NA; J: TRBJ1-5; DNA: TGCGCCAGCAGCTTGGTCGGGGATCAGCCCCAGCATTTT; CDR3: CASSLVGDQPQHF
V: TRBV4-1; size: NA; length: 15; D: TRBD2; J: TRBJ2-7; DNA: TGCGCCAGCAGCCGACTAGCGGGGGGAATTTACGAGCAGTACTTC; CDR3: CASSRLAGGIYEQYF
V: TRBV10-1; size: NA; length: 12; D: NA; J: TRBJ2-3; DNA: TGCGCCAGCGGGCTTTCCACAGATACGCAGTATTTT; CDR3: CASGLSTDTQYF
V: TRBV5-1; size: NA; length: 13; D: NA; J: TRBJ1-1; DNA: TGCGCCAGCAGCTTGGATATCCGGGGGAAAGCTTTCTTT; CDR3: CASSLDIRGKAFF
V: TRBV7-9; size: NA; length: 14; D: TRBD1; J: TRBJ1-2; DNA: TGTGCCAGCAGCTTAAAGGGGGCGGACTATGGCTACACCTTC; CDR3: CASSLKGADYGYTF
V: TRBV7-9; size: NA; length: 14; D: NA; J: TRBJ2-7; DNA: TGTGCCAGCAGCTTTCCGTCAGAAACCTACGAGCAGTACTTC; CDR3: CASSFPSETYEQYF
V: TRBV7-7; size: NA; length: 12; D: NA; J: TRBJ2-2; DNA: TGTGCCAGCAGCCCCTATGGCGGGGAGCTGTTTTTT; CDR3: CASSPYGGELFF
V: TRBV9; size: NA; length: 14; D: NA; J: TRBJ1-2; DNA: TGTGCCAGCAACGACGGGGGTATGGACTATGGCTACACCTTC; CDR3: CASNDGGMDYGYTF
V: TRBV5-4; size: NA; length: 15; D: NA; J: TRBJ2-3; DNA: TGTGCCAGCACGTCGGGAATTGAGTTGTCAGATACGCAGTATTTT; CDR3: CASTSGIELSDTQYF
V: TRBV6-5; size: NA; length: 15; D: NA; J: TRBJ1-3; DNA: TGTGCCAGCAGTCGAGCTATTCCTGGTGGAAACACCATATATTTT; CDR3: CASSRAIPGGNTIYF
V: TRBV6-5; size: NA; length: 13; D: NA; J: TRBJ2-1; DNA: TGTGCCAGCAGTTACCGAGGGTACAATGAGCAGTTCTTC; CDR3: CASSYRGYNEQFF
V: TRBV6-5; size: NA; length: 13; D: TRBD1; J: TRBJ1-5; DNA: TGTGCCAGCGGGGACAGGGAACGCCAGCCCCAGCATTTT; CDR3: CASGDRERQPQHF
V: TRBV6-4; size: NA; length: 14; D: NA; J: TRBJ2-7; DNA: TGTGCCAGCAGTGCGGACTTGGCGACCGGGGAGCAGTACTTC; CDR3: CASSADLATGEQYF
V: TRBV30; size: NA; length: 15; D: TRBD1; J: TRBJ2-2; DNA: TGTGCCTGTACACAGGGGTCTGTGAGCACCGGGGAGCTGTTTTTT; CDR3: CACTQGSVSTGELFF
V: TRBV5-1; size: once; length: 15; D: TRBD1; J: TRBJ2-3; DNA: TGCGCCAGCAGCATACAGGGGTCGGGGCCAGATACGCAGTATTTT; CDR3: CASSIQGSGPDTQYF
V: TRBV9; size: NA; length: 14; D: NA; J: TRBJ2-7; DNA: TGTGCCAGCAGCGTAGATGGCGGGGCCTACGAGCAGTACTTC; CDR3: CASSVDGGAYEQYF
V: TRBV7-7; size: once; length: 15; D: TRBD1; J: TRBJ2-3; DNA: TGTGCCAGCAGTGAATATAGCAGGGGGCTTGATACGCAGTATTTT; CDR3: CASSEYSRGLDTQYF
V: TRBV7-2; size: NA; length: 15; D: TRBD1; J: TRBJ2-7; DNA: TGTGCCAGCAGCTTTTGGGACAGCCCCGGGGACGAGCAGTACTTC; CDR3: CASSFWDSPGDEQYF
V: TRBV4-1; size: NA; length: 15; D: TRBD1; J: TRBJ1-3; DNA: TGCGCCAGCAGCCTCGCCGGACAGGGAGGAAACACCATATATTTT; CDR3: CASSLAGQGGNTIYF
V: TRBV7-2; size: NA; length: 15; D: NA; J: TRBJ1-5; DNA: TGTGCCAGCAGCGTACAGGGAATGGATTTGCAGCCCCAGCATTTT; CDR3: CASSVQGMDLQPQHF
V: TRBV2; size: NA; length: 14; D: TRBD1; J: TRBJ1-2; DNA: TGTGCCAGCAGGGACACAGGGGAATCCTATGGCTACACCTTC; CDR3: CASRDTGESYGYTF
V: TRBV5-4; size: NA; length: 17; D: NA; J: TRBJ1-5; DNA: TGTGCCAGCAGCTGGCGGGTGGGACTGAGACCCAGCCAGCCCCAGCATTTT; CDR3: CASSWRVGLRPSQPQHF
V: TRBV7-9; size: NA; length: 14; D: NA; J: TRBJ1-5; DNA: TGTGCCAGCAGCTTAGGGCAGGGCTATCAGCCCCAGCATTTT; CDR3: CASSLGQGYQPQHF
V: TRBV19; size: NA; length: 18; D: TRBD1; J: TRBJ1-5; DNA: TGTGCCAGTACGGGCAGTAATAGGGACAGGGTAATCAATCAGCCCCAGCATTTT; CDR3: CASTGSNRDRVINQPQHF
V: TRBV27; size: few; length: 15; D: TRBD1; J: TRBJ2-7; DNA: TGTGCCAGCAGTTCCCTCGGGACAGCGACCTACGAGCAGTACTTC; CDR3: CASSSLGTATYEQYF
V: TRBV7-7; size: once; length: 16; D: TRBD2; J: TRBJ2-3; DNA: TGTGCCAGCAGCCCGGGGTTAAGCGGGAGGTTAGATACGCAGTATTTT; CDR3: CASSPGLSGRLDTQYF
V: TRBV4-2; size: NA; length: 17; D: TRBD1; J: TRBJ2-7; DNA: TGTGCCAGCAGCCAAGAGGCATCGGGCAGGGGGCAGTACGAGCAGTACTTC; CDR3: CASSQEASGRGQYEQYF
V: TRBV5-6; size: once; length: 14; D: NA; J: TRBJ1-2; DNA: TGTGCCAGCAGCTGGCCCTCCGCTAACTATGGCTACACCTTC; CDR3: CASSWPSANYGYTF
V: TRBV4-1; size: NA; length: 16; D: NA; J: TRBJ2-7; DNA: TGCGCCAGCAGCCAAGATCGGATGGTACGGCCGGGCGAGCAGTACTTC; CDR3: CASSQDRMVRPGEQYF
V: TRBV6-5; size: NA; length: 12; D: NA; J: TRBJ1-1; DNA: TGTGCCAGCAGGGACGGGGGAACTGAAGCTTTCTTT; CDR3: CASRDGGTEAFF
V: TRBV7-9; size: NA; length: 14; D: TRBD1; J: TRBJ2-7; DNA: TGTGCCAGCAGCCCTAGGGGACAGCCCTTCGAGCAGTACTTC; CDR3: CASSPRGQPFEQYF
V: TRBV4-1; size: few; length: 14; D: NA; J: TRBJ1-1; DNA: TGCGCCAGCAGCCACTCGCAGGGGTACACTGAAGCTTTCTTT; CDR3: CASSHSQGYTEAFF
V: TRBV7-8; size: NA; length: 20; D: TRBD1; J: TRBJ1-5; DNA: TGTGCCAGCAGTCCGGGACAGGGTACCAGAACGGGAGGATTTAGTCAGCCCCAGCATTTT; CDR3: CASSPGQGTRTGGFSQPQHF
V: TRBV5-1; size: NA; length: 16; D: TRBD1; J: TRBJ2-1; DNA: TGCGCCAGCAGCTTCAGACAGGGGGCTTCCTACAATGAGCAGTTCTTC; CDR3: CASSFRQGASYNEQFF
V: TRBV7-9; size: NA; length: 15; D: NA; J: TRBJ1-1; DNA: TGTGCCAGCAGCTTATTGTTAACAGGGACCACTGAAGCTTTCTTT; CDR3: CASSLLLTGTTEAFF
V: TRBV27; size: NA; length: 16; D: TRBD1; J: TRBJ2-7; DNA: TGTGCCAGCAGTCCGACCCAAGGACAGGGGATCCACGAGCAGTACTTC; CDR3: CASSPTQGQGIHEQYF
V: TRBV27; size: NA; length: 20; D: TRBD2; J: TRBJ2-5; DNA: TGTGCCAGCAGTCCTCGGGGGGCTAGCGGGGGGCCCATGGCTGAAGAGACCCAGTACTTC; CDR3: CASSPRGASGGPMAEETQYF
V: TRBV30; size: NA; length: 12; D: NA; J: TRBJ2-7; DNA: TGTGCCTGGAGTGTATTATCAGGGGTTCAGTACTTC; CDR3: CAWSVLSGVQYF
V: TRBV29-1; size: NA; length: 12; D: NA; J: TRBJ2-5; DNA: TGCAGCGTTGTTCCGACGGGGGAGACCCAGTACTTC; CDR3: CSVVPTGETQYF
V: TRBV14; size: NA; length: 16; D: NA; J: TRBJ2-3; DNA: TGTGCCAGCAGCCAAGCTTCGTCTAGCCGGTCAGATACGCAGTATTTT; CDR3: CASSQASSSRSDTQYF
V: TRBV6-6; size: NA; length: 15; D: TRBD1; J: TRBJ1-5; DNA: TGTGCCAGCAGCCTAGGACAGGGAGGATATCAGCCCCAGCATTTT; CDR3: CASSLGQGGYQPQHF
V: TRBV30; size: NA; length: 12; D: NA; J: TRBJ1-3; DNA: TGTGCCTGGAGTTCGTCAGAAAACACCATATATTTT; CDR3: CAWSSSENTIYF
V: TRBV7-2; size: NA; length: 18; D: TRBD2; J: TRBJ2-3; DNA: TGTGCCAGCAGCTATCCTTGGGCGGGGGGGCTTTGGAGGGATACGCAGTATTTT; CDR3: CASSYPWAGGLWRDTQYF
V: TRBV11-2; size: NA; length: 15; D: NA; J: TRBJ1-2; DNA: TGTGCCAGCAGCCCTGGGTATGGGGCTAGCTATGGCTACACCTTC; CDR3: CASSPGYGASYGYTF
V: TRBV7-2; size: NA; length: 16; D: NA; J: TRBJ2-1; DNA: TGTGCCAGCAGCCTCCTAGGGCGGGGTGCCCCCAATGAGCAGTTCTTC; CDR3: CASSLLGRGAPNEQFF
V: TRBV6-1; size: NA; length: 16; D: NA; J: TRBJ2-1; DNA: TGTGCCAGCAGTGTGTTGGGACAACCCCCCTACAATGAGCAGTTCTTC; CDR3: CASSVLGQPPYNEQFF
V: TRBV7-3; size: NA; length: 16; D: NA; J: TRBJ2-5; DNA: TGTGCCAGCAGCCGCCAAGATCGGGGGGCCCAAGAGACCCAGTACTTC; CDR3: CASSRQDRGAQETQYF
V: TRBV18; size: once; length: 14; D: TRBD1; J: TRBJ2-5; DNA: TGTGCCAGCTCACCAAATACAGGGGGTGAGACCCAGTACTTC; CDR3: CASSPNTGGETQYF
V: TRBV9; size: NA; length: 15; D: TRBD2; J: TRBJ2-7; DNA: TGTGCCAGCAGCGTAGGGACTAGCGTACCCTACGAGCAGTACTTC; CDR3: CASSVGTSVPYEQYF
V: TRBV5-1; size: NA; length: 16; D: TRBD2; J: TRBJ2-2; DNA: TGCGCCAGCAGCCCTCCGGGACTAGCGGGATCCGGGGAGCTGTTTTTT; CDR3: CASSPPGLAGSGELFF
V: TRBV2; size: few; length: 15; D: NA; J: TRBJ2-2; DNA: TGTGCCAGCAGTGAAGCGGCAGTTAACACCGGGGAGCTGTTTTTT; CDR3: CASSEAAVNTGELFF
V: TRBV19; size: NA; length: 15; D: NA; J: TRBJ1-2; DNA: TGTGCCAGTAGTACTACCGGGAAAATGGCCTACGGCTACACCTTC; CDR3: CASSTTGKMAYGYTF